This TCR beta chain comes out of a study of CD8 T cells in ankylosing spondylitis. The study, taken as a whole, reports: Clones linked to disease were reported to show significant enrichment in matched ankylosing spondylitis synovial fluid. What seemed typical of ankylosing spondylitis blood was a TCR beta motif built from several highly homologous variants.

J gave up 6 bases and V 7 bases, and 11 bases lay outside the gene matches. Germline lookup yields CDR1 LGHDT and CDR2 YNNKEL (reference sequence). This CDR3 has 15 residues. A note on this clonotype: Its antigen is currently unknown.

Making the TCR beta libraries involved quantitative 5'-RACE with molecular barcodes. TCRdb ran MiXCR on the 5' RACE reads and lists one entry per CDR3 protein. This table holds a few hundred thousand distinct CDR3 sequences, 8% found once. The rearrangement joins TRBV3-1 to TRBJ2-3, with 9 bases identical to TRBD2. The source is a male donor with ankylosing spondylitis. Material: blood, either unsorted or a sorted T cell fraction (not recorded which). CDR3 nucleotides: TGTGCCAGCACCCAGACCGGGACTAGCTTGGATACGCAGTATTTT. Amino acid sequence: CASTQTGTSLDTQYF.